Here is one T cell receptor beta chain with its context. Its antigen remains unidentified. This sample was taken from a study of cytomegalovirus exposure and HLA in healthy donors. Turning to the study itself: HLA-typed donors were the source of approximately 86 million unique TCRs held in an early data release.

CDR3 length equals 13 residues. The germline V and J ends were trimmed by 5 bases and 4 bases, with 9 bases remaining between them. Germline V lookup: CDR1 ENHRY, CDR2 SYGVKD. PCR was performed using 60 Vbeta and 13 Jbeta primers. Generated by immunoSEQ multiplex PCR, the TCRdb table keeps only in-frame clones and is missing some. The profile shows about 130,000 clones, under 85% of them singletons. Study findings and constraints: The availability of immune exposure information extended only to CMV serostatus. TCR beta V segments were, for the most part, productive about 87% or about 30% of the time in an earlier analysis.

This chain connects TRBV10-3 to TRBJ1-3; D ambiguous. The receptor was isolated from a woman between 40 and 50 years old in good health and CMV-seropositive. Sequenced material: PBMCs. In DNA form, the CDR3 reads TGTGCCATCAGTCCCGACACCGGAAACACCATATATTTT. Its translation: CAISPDTGNTIYF.